Listed below are T cell receptor beta chains from one sample, sequenced in a study of blood T cell repertoires in COVID-19. Only in-frame clones appear in the TCRdb table, and some are missing; sequencing was by immunoSEQ multiplex PCR. The table lists about 300,000 clones, around 86% of them singletons. The material sequenced was PBMCs or T cells enriched from blood (not recorded which). The origin of the receptors is a man in his 60s who had recovered from COVID-19. CDR3s include the opening cysteine and the closing phenylalanine or tryptophan. Each record gives: V gene, D gene, J gene, clone size, CDR3 DNA, CDR3 protein. A D gene is named only where the DNA matches it firmly. Only part of the rows carry a size: once, few, many, or a class if the clone is expanded.

TRBV28	TRBD1	TRBJ2-7	.	TGTGCCAGCATCTTCACAGGGGGCTTGATCTACGAGCAGTACTTC	CASIFTGGLIYEQYF
TRBV28	.	TRBJ2-7	.	TGTGCCAGCAGTCAGCAACCGACAGCTTCCTACGAGCAGTACTTC	CASSQQPTASYEQYF
TRBV28	TRBD1	TRBJ1-5	.	TGTGCCAGCAGTCCAGGGACAGGTGAGAATCAGCCCCAGCATTTT	CASSPGTGENQPQHF
TRBV18	.	TRBJ1-3	.	TGTGCCAGCTCACCAATTAAGGAACACAGGAGCTCTGGAAACACCATATATTTT	CASSPIKEHRSSGNTIYF
TRBV10-2	.	TRBJ2-5	.	TGCGCCAGCAGTGAGTCGCTCAGCTTCGGGGAGACCCAGTACTTC	CASSESLSFGETQYF
TRBV25-1	.	TRBJ1-1	.	TGTGCCAGCAGTGAACCCCAGGGGAACACTGAAGCTTTCTTT	CASSEPQGNTEAFF
TRBV5-1	TRBD2	TRBJ2-3	.	TGCGCCAGCAGCCTTACTAGCGGGAGCACAGATACGCAGTATTTT	CASSLTSGSTDTQYF
TRBV24-1	TRBD2	TRBJ2-7	.	TGTGCCGGTCCCGGGGGGTCAGGCGACGAGCAGTACTTC	CAGPGGSGDEQYF
TRBV14	TRBD1	TRBJ2-3	.	TGTGCCAGCAGCCAACCCCGACAGGGGACGGGCCCAGATACGCAGTATTTT	CASSQPRQGTGPDTQYF
TRBV27	.	TRBJ1-2	.	TGTGCCAGCAGTTTATCGGGCCACTATGGCTACACCTTC	CASSLSGHYGYTF
TRBV5-1	.	TRBJ2-2	.	TGCGCGAGCCGCGACGGGACGAACACCGGGGAGCTGTTTTTT	CASRDGTNTGELFF
TRBV28	TRBD1	TRBJ1-2	few	TGTGCCAGCAGTTTGGGGGACAGGTCCTATGGCTACACCTTC	CASSLGDRSYGYTF
TRBV11-3	TRBD2	TRBJ2-1	.	TGTGCCAGCAGCCGGACTAGCGAGTACTACAATGAGCAGTTCTTC	CASSRTSEYYNEQFF
TRBV30	.	TRBJ1-5	.	TGTGCCTGGAGTAGGGGTGGGCCTCACAATCAGCCCCAGCATTTT	CAWSRGGPHNQPQHF
TRBV29-1	.	TRBJ1-2	.	TGCAGCGTTGATCCGCAGGGCCAAGATGGCTACACCTTC	CSVDPQGQDGYTF
TRBV7-3	.	TRBJ2-2	.	TGTGCCAGCAGATTGACGGGAAACACCGGGGAGCTGTTTTTT	CASRLTGNTGELFF
TRBV18	.	TRBJ1-2	.	TGTGCCAGCTCACTACAGGGACCGGACTATGGCTACACCTTC	CASSLQGPDYGYTF
TRBV28	.	TRBJ1-4	.	TGTGCCAGCAGTTCTCTCTGGGCGGGGGCAACTAATGAAAAACTGTTTTTT	CASSSLWAGATNEKLFF
TRBV28	.	TRBJ1-5	.	TGTGCCAGCAGTCTTCTAGGGCATAGCGGCAATCAGCCCCAGCATTTT	CASSLLGHSGNQPQHF
TRBV7-9	TRBD2	TRBJ2-7	.	TGTGCCAGCAGCTCGGGACTAGCGGGAGGGCGTGTTGACGAGCAGTACTTC	CASSSGLAGGRVDEQYF
TRBV19	.	TRBJ1-4	.	TGTGCCAGTAGTACCGATCCGGGAGCTGAAAAACTGTTTTTT	CASSTDPGAEKLFF
TRBV24-1	TRBD2	TRBJ2-1	.	TGTGCCACCAGTGATGATCTAGCGGGAGCTTACAATGAGCAGTTCTTC	CATSDDLAGAYNEQFF
TRBV18	TRBD2	TRBJ2-1	few	TGTGCCAGCTCACCACCGGTCGCGGGAGGGGGTAACAATGAGCAGTTCTTC	CASSPPVAGGGNNEQFF
TRBV5-1	TRBD1	TRBJ2-2	.	TGCGCCAGCAGCTTGAGAGGGACAGGGGTCACCGGGGAGCTGTTTTTT	CASSLRGTGVTGELFF
TRBV3-1/TRBV3-2	.	TRBJ1-3	.	TGTGCCAGCCGACAGAGCTCTGGAAACACCATATATTTT	CASRQSSGNTIYF
TRBV28	TRBD1	TRBJ1-2	.	TGTGCCAGCAGTTTAGGGTCAGGGGGTCGGGGTGGCGGCTACACCTTC	CASSLGSGGRGGGYTF
TRBV5-1	.	TRBJ1-1	.	TGCGCCAGCAGCTCGGTTCCCGGAGGGACTGAAGCTTTCTTT	CASSSVPGGTEAFF
TRBV7-9	TRBD1	TRBJ1-6	.	TGTGCCAGCAAGGGTCAGGGGGATAATTCACCCCTCCACTTT	CASKGQGDNSPLHF
TRBV4-3	.	TRBJ1-2	.	TGCGCCAGCAGCGCACAGGGAGAGAGCTATGGCTACACCTTC	CASSAQGESYGYTF
TRBV28	TRBD1	TRBJ1-1	.	TGTGCCAGCAGCTTAACAGGGGACACTGAAGCTTTCTTT	CASSLTGDTEAFF
TRBV28	TRBD1	TRBJ2-7	.	TGTGCCAGCAGTTTTGCGGGGACAGGGGGCTACGAGCAGTACTTC	CASSFAGTGGYEQYF
TRBV19	TRBD2	TRBJ2-1	.	TGTGCCAGTAGCCCTAGCGGGAGGGGGTCCTACAATGAGCAGTTCTTC	CASSPSGRGSYNEQFF
TRBV28	TRBD1	TRBJ1-3	.	TGTGCCAGCAGTTTATTCAGAGGGACAGGGCCGAGGGTTGGAAACACCATATATTTT	CASSLFRGTGPRVGNTIYF
TRBV6-5	.	TRBJ1-1	.	TGTGCCAGCAGTTACTCCAGTTTGAACACTGAAGCTTTCTTT	CASSYSSLNTEAFF
TRBV7-2	TRBD1	TRBJ1-3	.	TGTGCCAGCAGCTTAGTGACAGGGAGCTCTGGAAACACCATATATTTT	CASSLVTGSSGNTIYF
TRBV2	TRBD1	TRBJ2-7	.	TGTGCCAGCAGTTCCGGGACAGGGGGCGAGCAGTACTTC	CASSSGTGGEQYF
TRBV7-2	.	TRBJ2-2	.	TGTGCCAGCAGCTTAGGCCCCAGGGGAGGGGCGGCCGGGGAGCTGTTTTTT	CASSLGPRGGAAGELFF
TRBV7-2	TRBD1	TRBJ1-5	.	TGTGCCAGCAGCTTAGGAGGGAAGGGGGCCAATCAGCCCCAGCATTTT	CASSLGGKGANQPQHF
TRBV6-5	TRBD2	TRBJ2-1	.	TGTGCCAGCAGTTACTCATTAGCGGGAGTGCAAAATGAGCAGTTCTTC	CASSYSLAGVQNEQFF
TRBV5-1	TRBD2	TRBJ2-2	.	TGCGCCAGCAGCCCGGGATCCGGGAGGACCCCCGGGGAGCTGTTTTTT	CASSPGSGRTPGELFF
TRBV25-1	.	TRBJ2-7	.	TGTGCCAGCAGTGACCGGGACTACGAGCAGTACTTC	CASSDRDYEQYF
TRBV7-9	.	TRBJ2-2	.	TGTGCCAGCAGCCCCCCAGGGGCGACGAACACCGGGGAGCTGTTTTTT	CASSPPGATNTGELFF
TRBV7-2	.	TRBJ1-2	.	TGTGCCAGCAGCTTAGTTGAGGGGGGGAGAAATGGCTACACCTTC	CASSLVEGGRNGYTF
TRBV24-1	TRBD1	TRBJ1-2	.	TGTGCCACCAGTGAAGCCCGGACAGGGGGGGTCTATGGCTACACCTTC	CATSEARTGGVYGYTF
TRBV28	TRBD1	TRBJ1-2	.	TGTGCCAGCGCCTTTCTCCCCCCGGGACAGGGGAAGGGCTACACCTTC	CASAFLPPGQGKGYTF
TRBV28	.	TRBJ2-1	once	TGTGCCAGCACCCCTGGGGGGACCCCCAGGGTGGGTGAGCAGTTCTTC	CASTPGGTPRVGEQFF
TRBV29-1	.	TRBJ2-3	once	TGCAGCGTTGAGTCGTCGCTAGGTTACACAGATACGCAGTATTTT	CSVESSLGYTDTQYF
TRBV3-1/TRBV3-2	TRBD1	TRBJ2-7	.	TGTGCCAGCAGCCCCGGGACAGGTGACGACGAGCAGTACTTC	CASSPGTGDDEQYF